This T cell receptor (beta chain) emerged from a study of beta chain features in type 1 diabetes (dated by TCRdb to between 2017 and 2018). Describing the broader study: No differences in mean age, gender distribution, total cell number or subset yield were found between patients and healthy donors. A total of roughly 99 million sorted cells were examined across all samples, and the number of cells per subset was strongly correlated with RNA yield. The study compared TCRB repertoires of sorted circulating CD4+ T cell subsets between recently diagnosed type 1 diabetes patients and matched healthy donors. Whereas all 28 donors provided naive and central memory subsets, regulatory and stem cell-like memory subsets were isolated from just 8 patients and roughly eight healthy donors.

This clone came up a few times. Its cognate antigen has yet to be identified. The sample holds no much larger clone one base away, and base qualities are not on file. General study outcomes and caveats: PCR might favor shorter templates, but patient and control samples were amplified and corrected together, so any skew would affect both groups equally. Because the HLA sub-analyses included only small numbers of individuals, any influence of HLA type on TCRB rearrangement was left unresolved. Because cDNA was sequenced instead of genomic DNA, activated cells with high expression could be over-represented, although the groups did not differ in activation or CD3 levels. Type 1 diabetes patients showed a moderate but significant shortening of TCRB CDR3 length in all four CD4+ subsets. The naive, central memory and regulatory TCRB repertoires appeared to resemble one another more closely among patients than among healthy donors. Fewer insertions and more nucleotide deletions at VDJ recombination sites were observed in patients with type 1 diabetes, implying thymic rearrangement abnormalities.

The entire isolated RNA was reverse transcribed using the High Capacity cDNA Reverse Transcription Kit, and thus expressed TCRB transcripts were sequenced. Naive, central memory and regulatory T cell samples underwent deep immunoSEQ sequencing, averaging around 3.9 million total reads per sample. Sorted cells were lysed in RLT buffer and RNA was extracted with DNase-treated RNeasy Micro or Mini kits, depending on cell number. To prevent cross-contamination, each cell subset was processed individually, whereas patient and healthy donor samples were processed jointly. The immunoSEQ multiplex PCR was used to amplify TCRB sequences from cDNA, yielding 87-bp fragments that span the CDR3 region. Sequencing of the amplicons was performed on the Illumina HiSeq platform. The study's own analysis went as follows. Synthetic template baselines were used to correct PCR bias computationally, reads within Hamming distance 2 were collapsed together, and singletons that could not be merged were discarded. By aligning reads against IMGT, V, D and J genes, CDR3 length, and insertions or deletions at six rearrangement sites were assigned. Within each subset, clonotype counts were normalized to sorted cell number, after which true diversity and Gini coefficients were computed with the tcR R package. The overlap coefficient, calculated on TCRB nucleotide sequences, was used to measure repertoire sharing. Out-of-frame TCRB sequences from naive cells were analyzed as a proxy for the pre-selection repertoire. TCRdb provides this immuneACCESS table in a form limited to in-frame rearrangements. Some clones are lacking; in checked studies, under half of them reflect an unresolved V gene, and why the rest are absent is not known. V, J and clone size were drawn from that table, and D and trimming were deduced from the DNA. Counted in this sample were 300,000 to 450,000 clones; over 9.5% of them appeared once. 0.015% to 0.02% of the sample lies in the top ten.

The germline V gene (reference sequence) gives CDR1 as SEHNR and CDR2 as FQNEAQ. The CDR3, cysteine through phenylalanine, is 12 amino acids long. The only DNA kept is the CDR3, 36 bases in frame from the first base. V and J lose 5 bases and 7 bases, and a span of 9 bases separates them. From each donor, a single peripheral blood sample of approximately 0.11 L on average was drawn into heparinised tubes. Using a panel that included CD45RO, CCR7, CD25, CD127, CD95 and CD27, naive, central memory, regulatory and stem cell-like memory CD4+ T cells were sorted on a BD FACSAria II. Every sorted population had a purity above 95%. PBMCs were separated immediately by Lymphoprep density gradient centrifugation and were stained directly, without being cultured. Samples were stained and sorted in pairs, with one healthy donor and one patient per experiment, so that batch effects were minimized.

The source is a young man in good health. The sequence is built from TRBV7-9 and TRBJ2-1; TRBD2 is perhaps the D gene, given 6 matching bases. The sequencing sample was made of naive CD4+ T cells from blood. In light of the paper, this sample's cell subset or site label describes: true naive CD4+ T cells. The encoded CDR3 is CASSRGTNEQFF. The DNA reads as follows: TGTGCCAGCAGCCGGGGGACTAATGAGCAGTTCTTC.